Sequencing of this TCR beta chain was carried out in a study of beta chain features in type 1 diabetes (dated by TCRdb to 2017 to 2018). About the investigation overall: Mean age, gender distribution, total cell number and subset yield were not different between patients and healthy donors. Across all samples, about 110 million sorted cells were examined, and cell number per subset correlated strongly with RNA yield. The study compared TCRB repertoires of sorted circulating CD4+ T cell subsets between recently diagnosed type 1 diabetes patients and matched healthy donors. Regulatory and stem cell-like memory subsets were isolated from only 8 patients and about eight healthy donors, whereas naive and central memory subsets came from all 30 or so donors. Summary of the overall study and its limitations: Shorter templates might be favored by PCR, yet because patient and control samples were amplified and corrected together, any such skew would affect both groups equally. Only small numbers of individuals were included in the HLA sub-analyses, which left unresolved whether HLA type had any influence on TCRB rearrangement. Because cDNA rather than genomic DNA was sequenced, highly expressing activated cells could have been over-represented, although no difference in activation and CD3 levels was found between groups. Patients with type 1 diabetes made fewer insertions and deleted more nucleotides at VDJ recombination sites, implying thymic rearrangement abnormalities. Naive, central memory and regulatory TCRB repertoires appeared to be more similar among patients than among healthy donors. Type 1 diabetes patients showed a moderate but significant shortening of TCRB CDR3 length in all four CD4+ subsets.

The germline V gene (reference sequence) sets CDR1 to SGHNT and CDR2 to YYREEE. V and J lose 4 bases and 4 bases, and a span of 11 bases separates them. The CDR3 contains 13 residues, cysteine and phenylalanine counted. Just the 39-base CDR3 DNA is kept, in frame starting at base 1. With respect to this clone: Its antigen target is currently unknown. No much larger clonotype is one base removed from it; base qualities were not supplied.

Each donor gave one peripheral blood draw, about 100 mL on average, collected into heparinised tubes. Using a panel that included CD45RO, CCR7, CD25, CD127, CD95 and CD27, naive, central memory, regulatory and stem cell-like memory CD4+ T cells were sorted on a BD FACSAria II. All sorted populations exceeded 98% purity. PBMCs were separated immediately by Lymphoprep density gradient centrifugation and were stained directly, without being cultured. To minimize batch effects, samples were stained and sorted in pairs, one healthy donor with one patient per experiment. The entire isolated RNA was reverse transcribed using the High Capacity cDNA Reverse Transcription Kit, and thus expressed TCRB transcripts were sequenced. Deep immunoSEQ sequencing was applied to naive, central memory and regulatory T cell samples, giving an average of roughly 3.5 million total reads per sample. After sorted cells were lysed in RLT buffer, RNA was extracted with DNase-treated RNeasy Micro or Mini kits, with the choice depending on cell number. To prevent cross-contamination, every cell subset was processed on its own, while patient and healthy donor samples were processed together. The immunoSEQ multiplex PCR was used to amplify TCRB sequences from cDNA, yielding 87-bp fragments that span the CDR3 region. Sequencing of the amplicons was performed on the Illumina HiSeq platform. The study's own analysis went as follows. PCR bias was corrected computationally using synthetic template baselines, and reads within Hamming distance 2 were collapsed, with unmergeable singletons discarded. Reads were aligned against IMGT so that V, D and J genes, CDR3 length and insertions or deletions at six rearrangement sites could be assigned. Clonotype counts were normalized to sorted cell number within each subset before computing true diversity and Gini coefficients with the tcR R package. Repertoire sharing was quantified using the overlap coefficient calculated on TCRB nucleotide sequences. Held by TCRdb, this immuneACCESS table contains in-frame sequences only and omits some clones. Under half of the omission traces to an unresolved V gene where checked; the cause of the rest is unknown. The V and J calls and clone size were taken over from that table, and D and trimming were inferred from the DNA. This sample holds 200,000 to 250,000 clones; 27% were observed only once. 4% of the sample lies in the top ten.

This TCR was sampled from a man under 40 in good health. Rearrangement joined TRBV5-4 to TRBJ1-1, with no reliable assignment of the D segment. What was sequenced was central memory CD4+ T cells from blood. The sequenced DNA is TGTGCCAGCAGCCCCGGGTTGGGCACTGAAGCTTTCTTT. Protein translation: CASSPGLGTEAFF. The CDR3 plus the reference TRBV5-4 and TRBJ1-1 genes for the other parts give the full variable domain: ETGVTQSPTHLIKTRGQQVTLRCSSQSGHNTVSWYQQALGQGPQFIFQYYREEENGRGNFPPRFSGLQFPNYSSELNVNALELDDSALYLCASSPGLGTEAFFGQGTRLTVV.